This T cell receptor beta chain derives from a study of vaccination and CD4 T cells after COVID-19. Concerning this clonotype itself: Its target is not known.

Germline values: CDR1 SGHAT, CDR2 FQNNGV. The CDR3 loop spans 13 amino acids. Trimming took 6 bases from V and 4 from J, leaving 9 bases between them. Sequencing of cultured CD4+ T cell DNA used the Oncomine TCR Beta short-read assay. A single record per CDR3 protein comes from TCRdb applying MiXCR to the PCR reads. The sample shows around 12,000 distinct CDR3 sequences, 76% of them seen only once. The treatment is: roughly 11-day PBMC culture with coronavirus spike peptide pools or control peptides (ViraFEST assay). The genes are TRBV11-2 and TRBJ1-4; tentative D call: TRBD1 (5 bases). The receptor comes from a human donor who had recovered from COVID-19. The sample comprised CD4+ T cells from blood, cultured in vitro. CDR3 loop: CASRAGSNEKLFF. In nucleotides, the CDR3 is TGTGCCAGCAGAGCAGGGAGTAATGAAAAACTGTTTTTT.